Sequencing of this T cell receptor beta chain was carried out in a study of glioma-infiltrating T cells. Using RNA template, CDR3s of TCR alpha and beta were amplified with iRepertoire arm-PCR. MiXCR was run by TCRdb on the multiplex PCR reads, yielding one entry per CDR3 protein. This sample has a few hundred thousand distinct CDR3 sequences; around 38% occur once, and the top ten carry around 12%. This clonotype was detected only a few times. Sequencing was carried out using glioma tissue, nonneoplastic brain tissue, or PBMCs (not recorded which). This receptor was taken from a human donor with low-grade glioma or glioblastoma, undergoing nonglioma brain surgery, or in good health (not recorded which).

The CDR3 here is CASSFGGLAGGGAYEQYF. The DNA of the CDR3 is TGTGCCAGCAGCTTCGGGGGACTAGCGGGAGGAGGGGCCTACGAGCAGTACTTC. The genes are TRBV13 and TRBJ2-7, with 15 bases aligning to TRBD2. J lost 2 bases, V lost 3 bases, and 8 bases had no gene match. Germline V gene data show CDR1 as PRHDT and CDR2 as FYEKMQ (reference sequence). The CDR3 sequence is 18 residues long.